These 22 T cell receptor beta chains originate from one sample sequenced in a study of blood T cell repertoires in COVID-19. Sequencing used immunoSEQ multiplex PCR; TCRdb keeps in-frame clones, though not all of them. Of approximately 270,000 clones listed, roughly four fifths were seen once; the top ten hold about 9.6%. The specimen sequenced was peripheral blood. All receptors derive from a man of 80 years or more with acute or convalescent COVID-19.

The chain recombines TRBV5-1 with TRBJ1-6, with 8 positions matching TRBD1. CDR3 length: 15 residues. Germline V gene lookup returns CDR1 SGHRS and CDR2 YFSETQ. After removal of 0 bases from V and 7 bases from J, the junction contained 3 bases not matched to a gene. In DNA, the CDR3 is TGCGCCAGCAGCTTGGGACAGGGGAGCAATTCACCCCTCCACTTT. Amino acids: CASSLGQGSNSPLHF. Based on the CDR3 plus reference TRBV5-1 and TRBJ1-6, the full variable domain is KAGVTQTPRYLIKTRGQQVTLSCSPISGHRSVSWYQQTPGQGLQFLFEYFSETQRNKGNFPGRFSGRQFSNSRSEMNVSTLELGDSALYLCASSLGQGSNSPLHFGNGTRLTVT.

This chain links TRBV7-8 with TRBJ1-6; 11 bases match TRBD1. The length of the CDR3 is 16 residues. Germline loops: CDR1 SGHVS, CDR2 FQNEAQ. The ends lost 1 base at V and 10 bases at J; junction bases unmatched: 6. The DNA of the CDR3 is TGTGCCAGCAGCTTAGTATGGACAGGGGGCCTGTCACCCCTCCACTTT. This gives the protein CASSLVWTGGLSPLHF.

The chain links TRBV21-1 to TRBJ2-7; TRBD1, the table's D call, lacks a check against the DNA. TRBV21-1 is shown as a pseudogene. The CDR3 is 13 residues long. For the CDR3, the DNA is TGTGCCAGCAGCAAAGAAGAGGGGGCCGAGCAGTACTTC. Protein: CASSKEEGAEQYF.

The chain joins TRBV7-9 to TRBJ2-1; D ambiguous. The CDR3 has 15 residues. Trimming removed 2 bases from V and 2 bases from J, with 10 bases in between. CDR1 and CDR2 (germline): SEHNR, FQNEAQ (reference sequence). The CDR3 loop is CASSLIRDPYNEQFF. The CDR3 DNA reads as TGTGCCAGCAGCTTAATACGCGATCCCTACAATGAGCAGTTCTTC.

The rearrangement joins TRBV5-6 to TRBJ2-2, with TRBD2 matching 15 bases. The CDR3 totals 18 residues. Germline CDR1 SGHDT, CDR2 YYEEEE. V dropped 4 bases and J dropped 5; count of bases not matched to a gene: 9. The chain's CDR3 is CASSNIWTSGRATGELFF. CDR3 in DNA: TGTGCCAGCAGCAACATCTGGACTAGCGGGAGGGCGACCGGGGAGCTGTTTTTT.

The chain recombines TRBV10-2 with TRBJ2-3; TRBD1 is a possible D gene (6 bases). There are 16 residues in the CDR3. Deletions cut 6 bases from V and 0 bases from J, with 16 bases between. Germline CDR1 WSHSY, CDR2 SAAADI. The CDR3 DNA is TGCGCCAGCAGGGACAGCCTATTGTCTAGCACAGATACGCAGTATTTT. Its protein is CASRDSLLSSTDTQYF.

The V call is TRBV6-5, the J call TRBJ1-3, with D tentatively TRBD1 (6 bases). V gave up 3 bases and J gave up 8 bases, with 20 bases separating them. The germline CDR1 and CDR2 sequences are MNHEY and SVGAGI. This CDR3 is built from 16 residues. CDR3 loop: CASSYNLGALADTIYF. The CDR3, as DNA: TGTGCCAGCAGTTATAATCTGGGGGCCCTTGCGGACACCATATATTTT.

The chain uses TRBV27 and TRBJ2-1, with unresolved D. Germline values: CDR1 MNHEY, CDR2 SMNVEV (reference sequence). The germline V and J ends were trimmed by 9 bases and 10 bases, with 13 bases remaining between them. This CDR3 is 11 amino acids long. The CDR3 DNA sequence: TGTGCCAGTTGCAGTGCCTTCGAGCAGTTCTTC. Protein product: CASCSAFEQFF.

The CDR3 spells CASSLGTGVQETQYF. The DNA of the CDR3 is TGTGCCAGCAGCTTAGGGACAGGGGTTCAAGAGACCCAGTACTTC. The rearrangement joins TRBV7-9 to TRBJ2-5; 9 positions agree with TRBD1. This CDR3 contains 15 residues. V trimming: 1 base; J trimming: 2 bases; junction bases outside the gene matches: 2. From germline, CDR1 is SEHNR and CDR2 FQNEAQ (reference sequence).

The count of this clone is one. This chain connects TRBV3-1 (or the pseudogene TRBV3-2) to TRBJ1-6; D is possibly TRBD1 (5 bases). Trimming stripped 5 bases from V and 0 bases from J, with 8 bases between. The CDR3 is 15 amino acids. Germline CDR1 is LGHDT and CDR2 is YNNKEL (reference sequence). The CDR3: CASSSDSSYNSPLHF. CDR3 bases: TGTGCCAGCAGCTCAGACAGCTCCTATAATTCACCCCTCCACTTT.

V gene TRBV5-5 combines with J gene TRBJ1-4; D remains unclear. Germline V CDR1 and CDR2: SGHKS, YYEKEE (reference sequence). The CDR3 runs to 16 residues. V was cut by 4 bases and J by 11 bases, with 24 bases left in between. The DNA of the CDR3 is TGTGCCAGCAGCACCTCAGCAACTAGTGGGCCAGGCAAACTGTTTTTT. Amino acids: CASSTSATSGPGKLFF.

The chain couples TRBV11-3 to TRBJ2-1, with 11 bases lining up with TRBD2. The CDR3 totals 16 residues. V gave up 1 base and J gave up 5 bases; unmatched junction bases: 4. Germline V gene lookup returns CDR1 SGHNT and CDR2 YENEEA. The CDR3 DNA sequence: TGTGCCAGCAGCTTAGCCCTGACTAGCGGGAACAATGAGCAGTTCTTC. It translates to CASSLALTSGNNEQFF.

The rearrangement joins TRBV6-1 to TRBJ1-1; D remains unclear. The CDR3 has 15 amino acids. Germline CDR1 MNHNS, CDR2 SASEGT. The V end was cut by 0 bases, the J end by 3 bases, with 11 bases between. In DNA, the CDR3 is TGTGCCAGCAGTGAAGCACGGACGAGGGACACTGAAGCTTTCTTT. Translating it yields CASSEARTRDTEAFF.

V and J are TRBV5-1 and TRBJ1-4; weak D call: TRBD1 (6 bases). Between the trimmed V and J ends, which lost 5 bases and 5 bases, there was a span of 13 bases. Germline CDR1 and CDR2: SGHRS and YFSETQ. This CDR3 comprises 14 residues. CDR3 DNA: TGCGCCAGCAGTATGGGACACCAAAATGAAAAACTGTTTTTT. The encoded protein is CASSMGHQNEKLFF.

This chain uses TRBV24-1 with TRBJ2-1, with TRBD2 matching 15 bases. The V segment lost 9 bases and the J segment 12 bases; nucleotides outside the gene matches: 8. Germline CDR1 and CDR2: KGHDR and SFDVKD. CDR3 size: 14 residues. CDR3 sequence reads: CATSTGTSGRRQFF. CDR3 nucleotide sequence: TGTGCCACCTCCACCGGGACTAGCGGGAGGAGGCAGTTCTTC.

This clone was seen a handful of times. The CDR3 nucleotides are TGTGCTAGTGGTTTGGTAGGAGGGGGCGCGGATCAGCCCCAGCATTTT. This gives the protein CASGLVGGGADQPQHF. V and J are TRBV12-5 and TRBJ1-5, with TRBD1 identical over 7 bases. The CDR3 covers 16 residues. Germline CDR1 LGHNT, CDR2 FRNRAP. Trimming cost V 0 bases and J 5 bases; bases outside gene matches: 7.

This chain joins TRBV28 and TRBJ2-2; no clear D. Germline V gene lookup returns CDR1 MDHEN and CDR2 SYDVKM. The V and J ends lost 5 bases and 9 bases respectively, with 7 bases between them. The CDR3 consists of 11 residues. This chain's CDR3 is CASSRERELFF. In nucleotides, the CDR3 is TGTGCCAGCAGTAGAGAGCGGGAGCTGTTTTTT.

The chain joins TRBV7-9 to TRBJ2-5, with D possibly being TRBD2 (6 bases). The CDR3 is 14 amino acids. Trimming left V 2 bases short and J 5 bases short, with 12 bases between. CDR1 and CDR2 (germline): SEHNR, FQNEAQ (reference sequence). This CDR3 reads CASSLRGSGETQYF. CDR3 coding DNA: TGTGCCAGCAGCTTACGGGGGTCCGGGGAGACCCAGTACTTC.

The chain has TRBV5-1 and TRBJ2-1; 8 bases are a match to TRBD1. Trimming took 4 bases from V and 7 from J; bases not matched to a gene: 4. Germline assignment: CDR1 SGHRS and CDR2 YFSETQ. The CDR3 runs 13 residues. As DNA, the CDR3 is TGCGCCAGCAGCGGCAGGGGGCTTAATGAGCAGTTCTTC. Translated, it gives CASSGRGLNEQFF.

This clone was counted between two and nine times. CDR3 nucleotides: TGTGCCAGTAGTATAGCCAGGGGGTCCCAGCCCCAGCATTTT. As protein: CASSIARGSQPQHF. This chain uses TRBV19 with TRBJ1-5; 7 bases align to TRBD1. This CDR3 region has 14 residues. Trimming took 1 base from V and 7 from J; bases not matched to a gene: 4. Germline loops: CDR1 LNHDA, CDR2 SQIVND (reference sequence). The full variable domain, in which reference TRBV19 and TRBJ1-5 provide the parts outside the CDR3, is DGGITQSPKYLFRKEGQNVTLSCEQNLNHDAMYWYRQDPGQGLRLIYYSQIVNDFQKGDIAEGYSVSREKKESFPLTVTSAQKNPTAFYLCASSIARGSQPQHFGDGTRLSIL.

This chain joins TRBV30 and TRBJ2-7; TRBD1 matches at 8 bases. Germline assignment: CDR1 GTSNPN and CDR2 SVGIG (reference sequence). V lost 1 base to trimming and J lost 5 bases; unmatched junction nucleotides: 4. This CDR3 is built from 13 residues. The CDR3 is CAWSGTGSHEQYF. CDR3 sequence (DNA): TGTGCCTGGAGTGGGACAGGGTCCCACGAGCAGTACTTC.

This chain joins TRBV7-2 and TRBJ2-7, with D maybe TRBD2 (6 bases). Germline loops: CDR1 SGHTA, CDR2 FQGNSA. The CDR3 sequence is 15 residues long. V was trimmed by 6 bases and J by 2 bases, leaving 17 bases between them. This CDR3 reads CASRPTSLKAYEQYF. Here the CDR3 DNA reads TGTGCCAGCAGACCCACTAGCCTAAAAGCCTACGAGCAGTACTTC.